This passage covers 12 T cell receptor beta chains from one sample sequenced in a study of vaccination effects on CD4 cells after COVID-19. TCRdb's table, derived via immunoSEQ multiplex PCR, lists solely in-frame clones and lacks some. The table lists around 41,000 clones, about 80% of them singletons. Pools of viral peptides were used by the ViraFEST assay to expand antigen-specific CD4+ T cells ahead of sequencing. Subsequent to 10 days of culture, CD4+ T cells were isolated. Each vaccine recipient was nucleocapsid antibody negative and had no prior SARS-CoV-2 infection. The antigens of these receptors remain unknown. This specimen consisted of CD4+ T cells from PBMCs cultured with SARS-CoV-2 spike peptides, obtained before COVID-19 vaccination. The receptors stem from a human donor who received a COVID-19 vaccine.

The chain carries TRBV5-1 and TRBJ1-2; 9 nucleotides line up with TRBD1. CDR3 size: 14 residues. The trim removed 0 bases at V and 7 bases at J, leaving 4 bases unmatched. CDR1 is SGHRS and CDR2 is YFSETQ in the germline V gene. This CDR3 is CASSLAGTGTGYTF. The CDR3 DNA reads TGCGCCAGCAGCTTGGCCGGGACAGGGACTGGCTACACCTTC.

The CDR3: CASSSRPRGQGNTEAFF. The CDR3 DNA reads as TGTGCCAGCAGCTCGAGACCCCGGGGGCAGGGAAACACTGAAGCTTTCTTT. The chain combines TRBV11-2 with TRBJ1-1, with TRBD1 as a possible D gene (6 bases). The CDR3 runs to 17 residues. The germline V and J ends were trimmed by 4 bases and 2 bases, with 20 bases remaining between them. Germline V lookup: CDR1 SGHAT, CDR2 FQNNGV.

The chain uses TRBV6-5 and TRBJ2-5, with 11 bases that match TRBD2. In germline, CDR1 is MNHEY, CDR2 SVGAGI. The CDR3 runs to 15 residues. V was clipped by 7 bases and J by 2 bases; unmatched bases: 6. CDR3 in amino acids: CASNLLAGVQETQYF. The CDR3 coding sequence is TGTGCCAGCAACCTACTAGCGGGAGTTCAAGAGACCCAGTACTTC.

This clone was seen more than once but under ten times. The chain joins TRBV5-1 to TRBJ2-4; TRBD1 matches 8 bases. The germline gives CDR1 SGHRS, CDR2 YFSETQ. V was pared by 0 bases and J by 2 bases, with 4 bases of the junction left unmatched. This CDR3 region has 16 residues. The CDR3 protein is CASSLGQGITKNIQYF. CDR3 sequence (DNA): TGCGCCAGCAGCTTGGGACAGGGGATTACCAAAAACATTCAGTACTTC.

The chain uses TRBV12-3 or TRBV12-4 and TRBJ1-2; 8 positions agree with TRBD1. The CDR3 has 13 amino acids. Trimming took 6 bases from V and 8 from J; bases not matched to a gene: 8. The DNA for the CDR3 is TGTGCCAGCAGCACAGGACAGGGAGGCGGCTACACCTTC. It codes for CASSTGQGGGYTF.

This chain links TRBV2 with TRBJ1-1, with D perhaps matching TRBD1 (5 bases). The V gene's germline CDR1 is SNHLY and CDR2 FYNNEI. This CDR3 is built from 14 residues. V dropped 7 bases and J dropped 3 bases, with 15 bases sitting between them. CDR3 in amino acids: CASTSVSRDTEAFF. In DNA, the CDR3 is TGTGCCAGCACCTCGGTATCCAGGGACACTGAAGCTTTCTTT.

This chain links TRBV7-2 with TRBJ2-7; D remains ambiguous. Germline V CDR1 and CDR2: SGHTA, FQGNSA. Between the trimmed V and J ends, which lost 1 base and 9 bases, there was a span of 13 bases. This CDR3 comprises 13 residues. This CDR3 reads CASSLDGGLRQYV. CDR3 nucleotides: TGTGCCAGCAGCTTAGACGGTGGTCTGCGGCAGTACGTC.

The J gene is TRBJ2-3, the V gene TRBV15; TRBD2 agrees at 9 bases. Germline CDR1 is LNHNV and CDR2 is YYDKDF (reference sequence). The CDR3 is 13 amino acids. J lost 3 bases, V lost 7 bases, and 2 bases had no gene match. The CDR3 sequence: CATMAGGTDTQYF. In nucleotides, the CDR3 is TGTGCCACCATGGCGGGGGGGACAGATACGCAGTATTTT.

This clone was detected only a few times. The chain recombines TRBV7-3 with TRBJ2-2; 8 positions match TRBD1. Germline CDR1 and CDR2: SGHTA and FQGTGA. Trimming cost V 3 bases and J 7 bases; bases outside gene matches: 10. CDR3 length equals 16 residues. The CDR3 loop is CASSFAGGPGSGELFF. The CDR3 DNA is TGTGCCAGCAGCTTCGCAGGGGGCCCGGGCAGCGGGGAGCTGTTTTTT.

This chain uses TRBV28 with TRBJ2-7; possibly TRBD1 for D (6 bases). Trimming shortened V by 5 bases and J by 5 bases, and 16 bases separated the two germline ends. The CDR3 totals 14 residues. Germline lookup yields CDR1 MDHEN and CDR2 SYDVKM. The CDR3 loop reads CASSPLDRKNEQYV. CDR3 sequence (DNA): TGTGCCAGCAGTCCACTGGACAGAAAAAACGAGCAGTACGTC.

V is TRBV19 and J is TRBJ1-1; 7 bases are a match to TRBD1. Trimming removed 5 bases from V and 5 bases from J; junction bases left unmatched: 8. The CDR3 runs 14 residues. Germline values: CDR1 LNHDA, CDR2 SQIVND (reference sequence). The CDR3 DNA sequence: TGTGCCAGTAGTCCCAGGGGGTCGAGGACTGAAGCTTTCTTT. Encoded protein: CASSPRGSRTEAFF.

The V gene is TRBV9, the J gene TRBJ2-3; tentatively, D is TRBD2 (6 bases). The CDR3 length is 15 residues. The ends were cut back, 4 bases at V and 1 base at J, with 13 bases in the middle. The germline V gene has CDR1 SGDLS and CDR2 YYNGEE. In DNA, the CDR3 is TGTGCCAGCAGCTCGAGGGACTTCCGCACAGATACGCAGTATTTT. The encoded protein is CASSSRDFRTDTQYF.